Listed below are T cell receptor beta chains from one sample, sequenced in a study of T cells in localized non-small cell lung cancer. Sequencing was performed with immunoSEQ multiplex PCR; in TCRdb, only in-frame clones are kept and a portion is missing. The profile covers about 28,000 clones, with about 90% appearing a single time and around 2.8% taken by the ten largest. The sequencing used peripheral blood, collected before any cancer treatment. Every receptor here comes from a woman between 18 and 55 years old with stage I lung adenocarcinoma. Each CDR3 is given with its conserved first and last residue.

J gene | CDR3 length | V gene | CDR3 protein
TRBJ1-2 | 16 | TRBV19 | CASSIGQGAPGNGYTF
TRBJ2-5 | 13 | TRBV5-1 | CASSLGGGETQYF
TRBJ2-6 | 15 | TRBV19 | CASSIDRSGANVLTF
TRBJ2-7 | 14 | TRBV7-9 | CATGTSGRSDEQYF
TRBJ2-7 | 14 | TRBV7-9 | CASSLGSDRVEQYF
TRBJ1-2 | 14 | TRBV28 | CASSLFRGGPGYTF
TRBJ1-4 | 14 | TRBV2 | CASSPSGYNEKLFF
TRBJ2-1 | 15 | TRBV2 | CAGGGGLDSYNEQFF
TRBJ2-3 | 19 | TRBV19 | CASSLAETQQGRWTDTQYF
TRBJ2-7 | 15 | TRBV5-1 | CASSLRLAGHYEQYF
TRBJ2-5 | 16 | TRBV5-1 | CASSSGSAGGDETQYF
TRBJ1-5 | 20 | TRBV7-8 | CASSLARYNTGGAPGQPQHF
TRBJ2-2 | 15 | TRBV11-2 | CASSITRAMTGELFF
TRBJ2-7 | 15 | TRBV7-2 | CASSSRAGVGYEQYF
TRBJ1-4 | 13 | TRBV4-1 | CASRDSRNEKLFF
TRBJ2-4 | 16 | TRBV5-4 | CASSTDPDPAKNIQYF
TRBJ1-1 | 15 | TRBV4-3 | CASSQGTGVDTEAFF
TRBJ2-1 | 15 | TRBV19 | CASSMWASPFNEQFF
TRBJ2-3 | 14 | TRBV7-2 | CASSLARGADTQYF
TRBJ1-4 | 18 | TRBV28 | CASSLPQGAQGTNEKLFF
TRBJ1-1 | 12 | TRBV19 | CASRIRGTEAFF
TRBJ1-3 | 12 | TRBV6-1 | CASMVIGNTIYF
TRBJ2-3 | 14 | TRBV7-2 | CASSLGIVTDTQYF
TRBJ1-1 | 14 | TRBV7-9 | CASSLASGVAEAFF
TRBJ2-5 | 13 | TRBV5-1 | CASSLGQRETQYF
TRBJ2-2 | 14 | TRBV7-3 | CASSSSPRGGELFF
TRBJ2-3 | 17 | TRBV10-1 | CASSESRRGDATDTQYF
TRBJ1-2 | 13 | TRBV29-1 | CSARGSVNYGYTF
TRBJ2-1 | 14 | TRBV7-3 | CASSGLAGEGEQFF
TRBJ1-3 | 15 | TRBV18 | CASSPQESSGNTIYF
TRBJ2-4 | 17 | TRBV28 | CAAAGRELGVAKNIQYF
TRBJ2-3 | 13 | TRBV29-1 | CSVVEVGTDTQYF
TRBJ1-4 | 13 | TRBV29-1 | CSGSSDRVEKLFF
TRBJ1-1 | 14 | TRBV7-3 | CASSLQGLNTEAFF
TRBJ2-7 | 16 | TRBV13 | CASSFSFGDKAYEQYF
TRBJ1-6 | 14 | TRBV7-9 | CASSARGPSSPLHF
TRBJ2-1 | 15 | TRBV7-9 | CASTPRPPGPNEQFF
TRBJ1-2 | 15 | TRBV5-5 | CASSLGTGGNYGYTF
TRBJ2-7 | 15 | TRBV5-4 | CASSDRDRGSYEQYF
TRBJ1-1 | 13 | TRBV7-3 | CASSSGPNTEAFF
TRBJ1-3 | 14 | TRBV11-2 | CASSARTAGNTIYF
TRBJ1-5 | 15 | TRBV7-2 | CASSLDRVSNQPQHF
TRBJ2-5 | 15 | TRBV6-5 | CASFSLRGAVETQYF
TRBJ2-3 | 15 | TRBV7-9 | CASRPGTGYSDTQYF
TRBJ2-5 | 11 | TRBV20-1 | CSVGGWETQYF
TRBJ2-7 | 11 | TRBV28 | CASSARGEQYF
TRBJ1-1 | 14 | TRBV25-1 | CASSEWDSNTEAFF
TRBJ2-2 | 14 | TRBV7-2 | CASSPDWSIGELFF
TRBJ2-3 | 16 | TRBV13 | CASSLREGISTDTQYF
TRBJ1-2 | 12 | TRBV6-5 | CASSMGLNGYTF
TRBJ1-5 | 17 | TRBV28 | CASSLLGREGVSQPQHF
TRBJ1-1 | 12 | TRBV29-1 | CSAKGQRAEAFF
TRBJ1-3 | 15 | TRBV7-2 | CASSLVGNVGNTIYF
TRBJ1-3 | 11 | TRBV28 | CASRQSGTIYF
TRBJ2-2 | 14 | TRBV5-4 | CASSPAPDTGELFF
TRBJ1-4 | 14 | TRBV6-1 | CASRGTGGIEKLFF
TRBJ1-2 | 12 | TRBV2 | CASARLDYGYTF
TRBJ1-4 | 15 | TRBV18 | CASSPTRQDNEKLFF
TRBJ2-7 | 13 | TRBV7-2 | CASSLAAETEQYF
TRBJ1-5 | 17 | TRBV7-9 | CASSRTGITDSNQPQHF